A single sample gave rise to the 10 T cell receptor beta chains below, sequenced in a study of PD-1 blockade in classical Hodgkin lymphoma. Time point given: newly diagnosed, previously untreated cHL patient sample. Using immunoSEQ multiplex PCR, the repertoire was profiled, and TCRdb retains in-frame clones only, with some absent. The sample lists about 21,000 clones; about 94% were seen once. Material: peripheral blood mononuclear cells (PBMCs). These receptors all stem from a human donor with classical Hodgkin lymphoma.

The chain carries TRBV18 and TRBJ2-3; 7 bases are shared with TRBD2. Germline V gene lookup returns CDR1 KGHSH and CDR2 LQKENI. The CDR3 spans 18 residues. J lost 4 bases, V lost 1 base, and 14 bases had no gene match. CDR3 sequence (DNA): TGTGCCAGCTCACCACGGCGGCTAGCGGTTACTTGGGCAGATACGCAGTATTTT. Its translation: CASSPRRLAVTWADTQYF.

CDR3 protein: CASSSWLRLRMNTEAFF. CDR3 nucleotides: TGTGCCAGCAGCTCTTGGCTCAGACTCAGAATGAACACTGAAGCTTTCTTT. The gene calls are TRBV4-2 and TRBJ1-1; D gene unclear. CDR3 length: 17 amino acids. The V gene lost 5 bases and the J gene lost 0 bases, with 19 bases spanning the gap. Looked up from germline, CDR1 is LGHNA and CDR2 is YNFKEQ.

The chain links TRBV10-3 to TRBJ2-3; tentatively, D is TRBD2 (5 bases). Germline V CDR1 and CDR2: ENHRY, SYGVKD. There are 14 residues in the CDR3. V gave up 1 base and J gave up 2 bases, with 7 bases separating them. The CDR3 coding sequence is TGTGCCATCAGTGAGTTACGGGACACAGATACGCAGTATTTT. This encodes CAISELRDTDTQYF.

V usage is TRBV5-6 and J usage is TRBJ2-1; D unresolved. The V and J ends lost 4 bases and 8 bases respectively, with 10 bases between them. The CDR3 consists of 12 residues. Germline CDR1 is SGHDT and CDR2 is YYEEEE. The CDR3 region is CASSPDFYEQFF. The CDR3 DNA follows: TGTGCCAGCAGCCCAGACTTCTATGAGCAGTTCTTC.

The chain carries TRBV5-4 and TRBJ2-5, with D possibly TRBD1 on 5 matching bases. Germline assignment: CDR1 SGHNT and CDR2 YYREEE (reference sequence). The CDR3 is 15 residues long. Deletions cut 0 bases from V and 3 bases from J, with 12 bases between. The CDR3 reads CASSLVGREEETQYF. The CDR3 DNA sequence: TGTGCCAGCAGCTTGGTCGGCAGGGAAGAAGAGACCCAGTACTTC.

The V gene is TRBV28, the J gene TRBJ1-4; maybe TRBD1 (6 bases). Per germline, CDR1 MDHEN and CDR2 SYDVKM. V gave up 10 bases and J gave up 5 bases, with 14 bases separating them. The length of the CDR3 is 13 residues. The CDR3 DNA follows: TGTGCCATAACAGGGCTAGGGAATGAAAAACTGTTTTTT. This encodes CAITGLGNEKLFF.

V is TRBV7-6 and J is TRBJ2-2, with 7 positions matching TRBD2. The junction had 4 bases not matched to a gene; V was cut back by 0 bases and J by 0 bases. The germline gives CDR1 SGHVS, CDR2 FNYEAQ. The CDR3 spans 17 residues. The CDR3 region has the DNA TGTGCCAGCAGCTTAGCGATAGGGAGGGCGAACACCGGGGAGCTGTTTTTT. This translates into CASSLAIGRANTGELFF.

The V call is TRBV2, the J call TRBJ2-1; 9 nucleotides agree with TRBD2. V was pared by 3 bases and J by 4 bases, with 1 base of the junction left unmatched. This CDR3 has 14 amino acids. Germline V gene sequence: CDR1 SNHLY, CDR2 FYNNEI. The CDR3 is CASSELAGYNEQFF. Written as DNA, the CDR3 is TGTGCCAGCAGTGAGCTAGCGGGATACAATGAGCAGTTCTTC.

About this clone: Other DNA sequences in this sample translate to the same CDR3. The J gene is TRBJ1-5, the V gene TRBV7-9; a weak D match, TRBD1 (6 bases). Germline V CDR1 and CDR2: SEHNR, FQNEAQ (reference sequence). The V end lost 1 base, the J end lost 3 bases, and 16 bases lay between the germline ends. The CDR3 length is 17 residues. The CDR3 spells CASSLGGRGADNQPQHF. For the CDR3, the DNA is TGTGCCAGCAGCTTAGGGGGTCGGGGGGCGGACAATCAGCCCCAGCATTTT.

This clone was detected only once. V and J are TRBV30 and TRBJ1-2; D might be TRBD1 (5 bases). CDR3 length equals 12 residues. Trimming stripped 1 base from V and 2 bases from J, with 5 bases between. Germline values: CDR1 GTSNPN, CDR2 SVGIG (reference sequence). This CDR3 reads CAWSAGNYGYTF. DNA for the CDR3: TGTGCCTGGAGTGCAGGGAACTATGGCTACACCTTC. The whole variable domain, remainder taken from reference TRBV30 and TRBJ1-2, is SQTIHQWPATLVQPVGSPLSLECTVEGTSNPNLYWYRQAAGRGLQLLFYSVGIGQISSEVPQNLSASRPQDRQFILSSKKLLLSDSGFYLCAWSAGNYGYTFGSGTRLTVV.